This entry lists 15 T cell receptor beta chains sequenced from one sample in a study of T cells in Graves' hyperthyroidism and ophthalmopathy. RNA transcripts yielded amplified TCR beta CDR3 regions. First-round RT-PCR of the TCR CDR3 relied on the HTBI primer set. TCRdb reprocessed the multiplex PCR reads with MiXCR, giving one entry per CDR3 protein. The sample contains some 490,000 distinct CDR3 sequences, about 16% of which appear only once. The sample taken for sequencing was blood. These receptors all stem from a woman aged 25 to 39 with Graves' ophthalmopathy.

In this sample, this clonotype turned up many times. The V call is TRBV27, the J call TRBJ2-1; D gene unclear. Germline assignment: CDR1 MNHEY and CDR2 SMNVEV (reference sequence). The CDR3 consists of 14 residues. Trimming stripped 2 bases from V and 2 bases from J, with 7 bases between. The CDR3 loop is CASSLGETYNEQFF. The CDR3 bases are TGTGCCAGCAGTTTAGGTGAGACCTACAATGAGCAGTTCTTC.

This clonotype was seen at least ten times. The rearrangement joins TRBV6-5 to TRBJ2-3, with 7 bases lining up with TRBD1. The germline V gene has CDR1 MNHEY and CDR2 SVGAGI. This CDR3 has 16 residues. The J segment lost 0 bases and the V segment lost 2 bases, leaving 5 bases of the junction unmatched. The CDR3 coding sequence is TGTGCCAGCAGTTACGGGGACAGACTCAGCACAGATACGCAGTATTTT. It specifies CASSYGDRLSTDTQYF.

The gene calls are TRBV28 and TRBJ1-4; D is unresolved. The CDR3 sequence is 13 residues long. CDR1 and CDR2 from the germline V gene are MDHEN and SYDVKM. Trimming left V 3 bases short and J 7 bases short, with 9 bases between. The CDR3 spells CASSFLRGEKLFF. The CDR3 DNA reads TGTGCCAGCAGTTTTTTGCGGGGTGAAAAACTGTTTTTT.

This clonotype came up many times. This chain joins TRBV2 and TRBJ2-1; D remains ambiguous. Per the germline V gene, CDR1 is SNHLY and CDR2 is FYNNEI. CDR3 length: 11 residues. V lost 7 bases, J lost 2 bases, and 3 bases lay in between. The DNA for the CDR3 is TGTGCCAGCACAGCCTACAATGAGCAGTTCTTC. This translates into CASTAYNEQFF.

Comment on this clonotype: It may be a read error: a sequence one base away is much more abundant. V is TRBV7-2 and J is TRBJ2-2; tentatively, D is TRBD2 (5 bases). This CDR3 spans 14 amino acids. Germline assignment: CDR1 SGHTA and CDR2 FQGNSA. CDR3 in DNA: TGTGCCAGCAGCTTAGCGCGCGGCACCGGGGAGCCGTTTTTT. Its protein product is CASSLARGTGEPFF.

In the case of this clonotype: A much larger clone lies a single base off, so this may be a read error. The J gene is TRBJ2-3, the V gene TRBV14; 7 bases agree with TRBD2. The J segment lost 1 base and the V segment lost 2 bases, leaving 9 bases of the junction unmatched. The CDR3 is made up of 17 amino acids. The germline CDR1 and CDR2 sequences are SGHDN and FVKESK. The CDR3 region is CASSQRGLAVGTDTQYF. CDR3 nucleotide sequence: TGTGCCAGCAGCCAACGGGGCCTAGCGGTTGGCACAGATACGCAGTATTTT. Drawing the rest from reference TRBV14 and TRBJ2-3, the complete variable domain is EAGVTQFPSHSVIEKGQTVTLRCDPISGHDNLYWYRRVMGKEIKFLLHFVKESKQDESGMPNNRFLAERTGGTYSTLKVQPAELEDSGVYFCASSQRGLAVGTDTQYFGPGTRLTVL.

This clonotype has only a few counts. This chain joins TRBV28 and TRBJ1-4, with 7 bases lining up with TRBD1. Germline loops: CDR1 MDHEN, CDR2 SYDVKM. CDR3 size: 14 residues. The V and J ends lost 6 bases and 7 bases, in that order; junction bases with no gene match: 8. The CDR3 spells CASSLQGKGEKLFF. CDR3 nucleotides: TGTGCCAGCAGCTTACAGGGGAAGGGTGAAAAACTGTTTTTT.

This clonotype has only a few counts. The chain joins TRBV27 to TRBJ1-5; 7 positions match TRBD1. The length of the CDR3 is 14 residues. Germline lookup yields CDR1 MNHEY and CDR2 SMNVEV (reference sequence). With V trimmed by 6 bases and J by 3 bases, 5 bases remained unmatched. CDR3 DNA sequence: TGTGCCAGCAGGCTAGGGGGCGTCAATCAGCCCCAGCATTTT. Translated, it gives CASRLGGVNQPQHF.

The rearrangement uses TRBV11-2 and TRBJ1-4; D is uncertain. This CDR3 region has 12 residues. Germline assignment: CDR1 SGHAT and CDR2 FQNNGV. Between the trimmed V and J ends, which lost 4 bases and 10 bases, there was a span of 10 bases. The CDR3: CASSSFSRKLFF. CDR3 DNA: TGTGCCAGCAGCTCTTTTTCGCGAAAACTGTTTTTT.

This clonotype was picked up many times. The V call is TRBV6-1, the J call TRBJ1-1; unclear D gene. V was pared by 5 bases and J by 2 bases, with 9 bases between. The CDR3 is 13 amino acids. Germline V gene sequence: CDR1 MNHNS, CDR2 SASEGT. The CDR3 reads CASSPRRNTEAFF. CDR3 coding DNA: TGTGCCAGCAGTCCCAGGAGAAACACTGAAGCTTTCTTT.

The V call is TRBV6-1, the J call TRBJ2-6; TRBD2 matches at 8 bases. V lost 7 bases and J lost 3; bases outside the gene matches: 8. CDR1 is MNHNS, CDR2 SASEGT, per germline. The CDR3 covers 16 residues. The CDR3 protein is CASTIAGGGGANVLTF. The DNA of the CDR3 is TGTGCCAGCACCATCGCGGGGGGTGGTGGGGCCAACGTCCTGACTTTC.

This clonotype was seen more than once but under ten times. The CDR3 DNA reads as TGTGCCAGCACTTCCCCCGGGACTAGCGGGGAGTACTACAATGAGCAGTTCTTC. This sequence encodes CASTSPGTSGEYYNEQFF. This chain links TRBV28 with TRBJ2-1; 13 bases line up with TRBD2. This CDR3 region has 18 residues. V was clipped by 7 bases and J by 3 bases; unmatched bases: 12. From germline, CDR1 is MDHEN and CDR2 SYDVKM.

This clonotype has only a few counts. The J gene is TRBJ1-5, the V gene TRBV20-1, with a weak D call TRBD1 (5 bases). The germline CDR1 and CDR2 sequences are DFQATT and SNEGSKA (reference sequence). This CDR3 has 14 residues. Trimming took off 3 bases at V and 4 bases at J, with 13 bases between the two ends. CDR3 DNA: TGCAGTGCTAGCACGGGACGCCTGAATCAGCCCCAGCATTTT. This codes for CSASTGRLNQPQHF.

This clonotype has only a few counts. The rearrangement joins TRBV6-2 or TRBV6-3 to TRBJ2-1; D call uncertain. V lost 6 bases and J lost 7, with 19 bases in between. The CDR3 is 15 amino acids. The germline gives CDR1 MNHEY, CDR2 SVGEGT. This CDR3 is CASSPIGRVGNEQFF. CDR3 in DNA: TGTGCCAGCAGCCCTATCGGAAGGGTGGGGAATGAGCAGTTCTTC.

This clonotype was recorded a few times. This chain uses TRBV10-3 with TRBJ1-5, with D uncertain. Germline V gene sequence: CDR1 ENHRY, CDR2 SYGVKD. The V end lost 2 bases, the J end lost 2 bases, and 1 base lay between the germline ends. This CDR3 spans 12 amino acids. CDR3: CAISEGNQPQHF. The CDR3, as DNA: TGTGCCATCAGTGAGGGCAATCAGCCCCAGCATTTT.